This T cell receptor beta chain was sequenced during a study of metastatic and nonmetastatic thyroid tumors. In the study overall: The study looked at repertoires side by side in blood and in tumor or nodule tissue from malignant and benign thyroid patients. Points from the study as a whole: Reported TCR beta diversity, measured in blood and tumor, was significantly higher for malignant thyroid tumors than for benign nodules.

Regarding this clone: As yet, its antigen is unknown.

Original analysis: Building a distant-metastasis classifier for papillary thyroid cancer drew on CDR3 differences across clinicopathological groups. TCRdb recomputed clones from the PCR reads via MiXCR. V and J calls and clone size were set by TCRdb, not the authors. The repertoire holds about 21,000 clones, with around 17% as singletons. No treatment had been given to any patient before thyroid surgery. V shed 3 bases and J 4 bases; nucleotides not matched to a gene: 10. CDR3 length: 16 residues. Germline CDR1 is MGHRA and CDR2 is YSYEKL. The rearrangement joins TRBV4-1 to TRBJ2-7, with 9 bases aligning to TRBD1. The TCR sequence derives from a male donor with papillary thyroid cancer or a benign thyroid nodule (not recorded which). Some clones in this sample may be carry-over from other donors' samples. The sample consisted of blood. CDR3 sequence reads: CASSHPRRGQGYEQYF. The CDR3 DNA is TGCGCCAGCAGCCACCCACGCCGGGGACAGGGTTACGAGCAGTACTTC.